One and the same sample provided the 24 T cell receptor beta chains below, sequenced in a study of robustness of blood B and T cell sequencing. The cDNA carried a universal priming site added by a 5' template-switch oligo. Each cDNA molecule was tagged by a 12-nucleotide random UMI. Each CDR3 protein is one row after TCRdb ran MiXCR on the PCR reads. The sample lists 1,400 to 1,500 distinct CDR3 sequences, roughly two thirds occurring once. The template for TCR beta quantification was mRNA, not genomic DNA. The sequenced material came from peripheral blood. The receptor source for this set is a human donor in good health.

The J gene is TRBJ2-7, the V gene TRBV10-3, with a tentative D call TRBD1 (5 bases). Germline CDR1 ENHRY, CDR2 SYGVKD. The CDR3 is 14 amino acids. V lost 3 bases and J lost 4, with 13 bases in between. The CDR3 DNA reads TGTGCCATCAGTGAAAAGGGGTCTGGATACGAGCAGTACTTC. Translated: CAISEKGSGYEQYF.

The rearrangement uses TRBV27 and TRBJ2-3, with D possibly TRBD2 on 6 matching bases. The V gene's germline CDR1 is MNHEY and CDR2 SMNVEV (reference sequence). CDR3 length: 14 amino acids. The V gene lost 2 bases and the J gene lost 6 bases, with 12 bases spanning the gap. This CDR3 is CASSLQPEGDTQYF. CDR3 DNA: TGTGCCAGCAGTTTACAACCGGAGGGGGATACGCAGTATTTT.

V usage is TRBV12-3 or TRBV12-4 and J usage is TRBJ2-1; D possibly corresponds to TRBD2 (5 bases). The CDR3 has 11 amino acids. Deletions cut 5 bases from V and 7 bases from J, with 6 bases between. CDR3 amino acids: CASSRGNEQFF. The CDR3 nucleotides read TGTGCCAGCAGTCGAGGGAATGAGCAGTTCTTC.

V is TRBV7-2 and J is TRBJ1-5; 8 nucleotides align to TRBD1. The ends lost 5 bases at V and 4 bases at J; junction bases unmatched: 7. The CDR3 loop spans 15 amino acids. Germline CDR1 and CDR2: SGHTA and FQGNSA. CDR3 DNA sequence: TGTGCCAGCAGCCCCCGGACAGGGAATAATCAGCCCCAGCATTTT. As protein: CASSPRTGNNQPQHF.

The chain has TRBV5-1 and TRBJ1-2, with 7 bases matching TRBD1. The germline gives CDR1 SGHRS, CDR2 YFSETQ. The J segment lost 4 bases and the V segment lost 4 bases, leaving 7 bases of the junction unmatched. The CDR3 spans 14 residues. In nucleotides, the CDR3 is TGCGCCAGCAGCAAACAGGGGCGCTTCTATGGCTACACCTTC. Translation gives CASSKQGRFYGYTF.

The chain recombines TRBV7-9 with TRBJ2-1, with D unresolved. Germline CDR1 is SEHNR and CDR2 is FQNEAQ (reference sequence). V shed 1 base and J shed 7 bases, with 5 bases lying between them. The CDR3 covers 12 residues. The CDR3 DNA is TGTGCCAGCAGCTTAGGCGTTAATGAGCAGTTCTTC. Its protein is CASSLGVNEQFF.

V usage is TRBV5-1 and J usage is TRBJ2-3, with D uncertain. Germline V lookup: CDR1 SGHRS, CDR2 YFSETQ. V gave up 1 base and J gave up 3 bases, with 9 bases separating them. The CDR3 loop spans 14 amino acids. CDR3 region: CASSLTGRTDTQYF. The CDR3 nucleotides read TGCGCCAGCAGCTTGACGGGTAGGACAGATACGCAGTATTTT. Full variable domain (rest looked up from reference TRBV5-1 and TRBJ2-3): KAGVTQTPRYLIKTRGQQVTLSCSPISGHRSVSWYQQTPGQGLQFLFEYFSETQRNKGNFPGRFSGRQFSNSRSEMNVSTLELGDSALYLCASSLTGRTDTQYFGPGTRLTVL.

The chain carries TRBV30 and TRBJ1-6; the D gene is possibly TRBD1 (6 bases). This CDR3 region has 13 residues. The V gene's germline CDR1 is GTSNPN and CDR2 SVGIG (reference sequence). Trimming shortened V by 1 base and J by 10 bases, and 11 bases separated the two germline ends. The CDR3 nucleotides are TGTGCCTGGAGTGACAGGGCCGACTCACCCCTCCACTTT. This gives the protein CAWSDRADSPLHF. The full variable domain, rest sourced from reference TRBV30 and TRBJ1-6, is SQTIHQWPATLVQPVGSPLSLECTVEGTSNPNLYWYRQAAGRGLQLLFYSVGIGQISSEVPQNLSASRPQDRQFILSSKKLLLSDSGFYLCAWSDRADSPLHFGNGTRLTVT.

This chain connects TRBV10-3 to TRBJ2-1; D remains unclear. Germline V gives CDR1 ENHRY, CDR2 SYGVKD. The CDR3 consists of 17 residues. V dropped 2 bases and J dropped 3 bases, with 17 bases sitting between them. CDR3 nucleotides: TGTGCCATCAGTGAGCTCCTTGGCGGCAGAGTCTACAATGAGCAGTTCTTC. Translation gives CAISELLGGRVYNEQFF.

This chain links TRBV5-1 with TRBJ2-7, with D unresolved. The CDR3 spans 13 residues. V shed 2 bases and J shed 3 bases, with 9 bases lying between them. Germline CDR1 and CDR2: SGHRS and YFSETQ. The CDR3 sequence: CASSLTDYYEQYF. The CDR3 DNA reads TGCGCCAGCAGCTTAACGGATTACTACGAGCAGTACTTC.

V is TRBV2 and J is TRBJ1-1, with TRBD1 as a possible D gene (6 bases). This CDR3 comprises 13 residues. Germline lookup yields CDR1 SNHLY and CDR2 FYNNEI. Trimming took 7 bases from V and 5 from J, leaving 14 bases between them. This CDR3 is CASKQGGETEAFF. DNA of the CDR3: TGTGCCAGCAAGCAAGGGGGGGAGACTGAAGCTTTCTTT.

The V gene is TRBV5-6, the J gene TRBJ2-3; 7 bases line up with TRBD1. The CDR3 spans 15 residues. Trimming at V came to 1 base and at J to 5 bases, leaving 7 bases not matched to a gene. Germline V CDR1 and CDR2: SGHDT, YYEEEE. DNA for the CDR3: TGTGCCAGCAGCTTGATAGACAGGGATTTAGATACGCAGTATTTT. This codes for CASSLIDRDLDTQYF.

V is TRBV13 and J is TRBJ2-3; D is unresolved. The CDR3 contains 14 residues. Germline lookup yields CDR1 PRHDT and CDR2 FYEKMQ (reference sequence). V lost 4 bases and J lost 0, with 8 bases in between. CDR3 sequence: CASSSSVSTDTQYF. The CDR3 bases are TGTGCCAGCAGCTCATCGGTGAGCACAGATACGCAGTATTTT.

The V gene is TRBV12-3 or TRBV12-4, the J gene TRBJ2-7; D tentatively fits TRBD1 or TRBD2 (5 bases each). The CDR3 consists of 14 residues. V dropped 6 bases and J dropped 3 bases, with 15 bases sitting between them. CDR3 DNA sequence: TGTGCCAGCAGGAGGGGAACACTTGGCTACGAGCAGTACTTC. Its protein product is CASRRGTLGYEQYF.

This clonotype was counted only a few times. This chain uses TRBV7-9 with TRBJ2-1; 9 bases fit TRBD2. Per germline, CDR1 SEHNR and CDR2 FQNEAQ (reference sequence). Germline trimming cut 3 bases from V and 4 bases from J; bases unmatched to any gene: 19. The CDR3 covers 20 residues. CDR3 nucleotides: TGTGCCAGCAGCTTTCTGGGGCCCCTAATGAGCGGGGGGAGGTACAATGAGCAGTTCTTC. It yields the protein CASSFLGPLMSGGRYNEQFF.

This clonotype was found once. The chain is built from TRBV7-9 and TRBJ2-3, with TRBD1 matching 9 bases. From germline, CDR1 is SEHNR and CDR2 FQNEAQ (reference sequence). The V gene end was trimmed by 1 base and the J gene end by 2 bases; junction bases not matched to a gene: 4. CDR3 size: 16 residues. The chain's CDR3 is CASSLVTGGDTDTQYF. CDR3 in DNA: TGTGCCAGCAGCTTAGTTACAGGGGGCGACACAGATACGCAGTATTTT.

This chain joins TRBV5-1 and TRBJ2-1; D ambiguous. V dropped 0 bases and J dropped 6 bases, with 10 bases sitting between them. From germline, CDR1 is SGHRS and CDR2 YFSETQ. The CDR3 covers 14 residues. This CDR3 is CASSLGSNLNEQFF. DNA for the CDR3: TGCGCCAGCAGCTTGGGTTCGAACCTCAATGAGCAGTTCTTC.

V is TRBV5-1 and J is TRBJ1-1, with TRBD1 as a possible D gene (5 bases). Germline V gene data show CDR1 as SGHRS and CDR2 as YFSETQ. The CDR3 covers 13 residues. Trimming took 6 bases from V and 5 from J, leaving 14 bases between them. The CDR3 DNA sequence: TGCGCCAGCAACACCGAGGGGATGACTGAAGCTTTCTTT. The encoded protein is CASNTEGMTEAFF.

The CDR3 DNA sequence: TGCGCCAGCAGCGGAGGGACCCTCCACTTT. It is translated as CASSGGTLHF. This sequence joins TRBV5-1 and TRBJ1-6; D not certain. Germline CDR1 and CDR2: SGHRS and YFSETQ. V was shortened by 4 bases and J by 14 bases, with 7 bases between the two germline ends. This CDR3 region has 10 residues.

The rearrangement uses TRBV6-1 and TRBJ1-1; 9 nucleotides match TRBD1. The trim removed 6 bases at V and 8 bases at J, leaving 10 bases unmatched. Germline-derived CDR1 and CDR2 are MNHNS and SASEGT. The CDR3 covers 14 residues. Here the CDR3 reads CASSLLRGTGEAFF. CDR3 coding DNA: TGTGCCAGCAGCCTTCTACGCGGGACAGGGGAAGCTTTCTTT.

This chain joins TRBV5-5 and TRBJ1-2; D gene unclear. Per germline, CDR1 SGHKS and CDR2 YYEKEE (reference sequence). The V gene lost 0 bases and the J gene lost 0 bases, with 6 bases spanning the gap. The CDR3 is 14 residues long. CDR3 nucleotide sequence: TGTGCCAGCAGCTTGGAACCATCTAACTATGGCTACACCTTC. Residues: CASSLEPSNYGYTF.

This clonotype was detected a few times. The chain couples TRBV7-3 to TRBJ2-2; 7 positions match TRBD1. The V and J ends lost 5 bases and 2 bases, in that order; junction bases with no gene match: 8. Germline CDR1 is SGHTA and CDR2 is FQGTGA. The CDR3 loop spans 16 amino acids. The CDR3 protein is CASSQSGTDNTGELFF. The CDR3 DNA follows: TGTGCCAGCAGCCAATCCGGGACAGATAACACCGGGGAGCTGTTTTTT.

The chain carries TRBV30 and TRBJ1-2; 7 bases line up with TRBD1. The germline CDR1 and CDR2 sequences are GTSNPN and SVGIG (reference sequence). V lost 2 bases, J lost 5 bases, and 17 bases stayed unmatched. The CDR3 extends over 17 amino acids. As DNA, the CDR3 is TGTGCCTGGAGTCTGTATGGGGCGACAGGGCGGTTATATGGCTACACCTTC. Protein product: CAWSLYGATGRLYGYTF.

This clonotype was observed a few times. The CDR3 DNA reads as TGCAGCGCTGGGGACAAAAACTATGGCTACACCTTC. This sequence encodes CSAGDKNYGYTF. The chain carries TRBV29-1 and TRBJ1-2; maybe TRBD1 (6 bases). This CDR3 has 12 amino acids. Trimming removed 7 bases from V and 2 bases from J, with 11 bases in between. Germline lookup yields CDR1 SQVTM and CDR2 ANQGSEA.